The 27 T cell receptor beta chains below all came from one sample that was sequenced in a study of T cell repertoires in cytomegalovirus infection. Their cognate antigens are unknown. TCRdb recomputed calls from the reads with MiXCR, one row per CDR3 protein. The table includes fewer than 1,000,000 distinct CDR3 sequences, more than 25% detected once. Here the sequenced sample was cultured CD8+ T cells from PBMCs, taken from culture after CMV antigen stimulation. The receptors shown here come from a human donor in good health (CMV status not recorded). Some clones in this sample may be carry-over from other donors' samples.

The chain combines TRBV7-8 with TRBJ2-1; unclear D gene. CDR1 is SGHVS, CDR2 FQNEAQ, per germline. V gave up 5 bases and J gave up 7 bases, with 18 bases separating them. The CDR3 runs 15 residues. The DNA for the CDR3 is TGTGCCAGCAGCCATCATTCTAAAGGCTGGAATGAGCAGTTCTTC. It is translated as CASSHHSKGWNEQFF. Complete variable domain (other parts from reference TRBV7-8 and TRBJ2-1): GAGVSQSPRYKVAKRGQDVALRCDPISGHVSLFWYQQALGQGPEFLTYFQNEAQLDKSGLPSDRFFAERPEGSVSTLKIQRTQQEDSAVYLCASSHHSKGWNEQFFGPGTRLTVL.

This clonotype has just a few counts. The CDR3 loop is CAISLAGGYNEQFF. The CDR3 DNA follows: TGTGCCATTTCACTAGCGGGGGGTTACAATGAGCAGTTCTTC. V and J are TRBV19 and TRBJ2-1; 12 bases match TRBD2. Germline V gives CDR1 LNHDA, CDR2 SQIVND (reference sequence). The CDR3 runs to 14 residues. The V and J ends lost 10 bases and 4 bases, in that order; junction bases with no gene match: 5.

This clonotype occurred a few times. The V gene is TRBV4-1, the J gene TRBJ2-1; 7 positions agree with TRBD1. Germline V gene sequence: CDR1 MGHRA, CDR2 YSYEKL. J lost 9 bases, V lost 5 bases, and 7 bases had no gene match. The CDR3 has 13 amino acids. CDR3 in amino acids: CASSLQGKVEQFF. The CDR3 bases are TGCGCCAGCAGCTTACAGGGGAAGGTTGAGCAGTTCTTC.

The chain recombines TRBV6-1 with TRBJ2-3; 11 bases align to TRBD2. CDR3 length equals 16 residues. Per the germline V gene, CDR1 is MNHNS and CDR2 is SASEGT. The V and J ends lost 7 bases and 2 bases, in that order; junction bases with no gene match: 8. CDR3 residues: CASTSGLAELTDTQYF. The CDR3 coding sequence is TGTGCCAGCACCTCGGGACTAGCGGAGCTCACAGATACGCAGTATTTT.

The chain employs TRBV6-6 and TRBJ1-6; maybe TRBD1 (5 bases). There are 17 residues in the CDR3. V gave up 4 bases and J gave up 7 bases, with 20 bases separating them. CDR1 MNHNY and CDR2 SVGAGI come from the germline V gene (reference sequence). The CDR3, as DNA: TGTGCCAGCAGTTCAAGTACCGGGACGGCCTTGAATTCACCCCTCCACTTT. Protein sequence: CASSSSTGTALNSPLHF.

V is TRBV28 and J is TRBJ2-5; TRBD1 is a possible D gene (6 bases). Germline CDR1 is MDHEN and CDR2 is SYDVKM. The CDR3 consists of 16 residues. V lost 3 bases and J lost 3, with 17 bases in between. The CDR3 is CASSFHSGTTEETQYF. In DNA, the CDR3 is TGTGCCAGCAGTTTCCATTCCGGGACAACGGAAGAGACCCAGTACTTC. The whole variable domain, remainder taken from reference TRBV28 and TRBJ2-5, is DVKVTQSSRYLVKRTGEKVFLECVQDMDHENMFWYRQDPGLGLRLIYFSYDVKMKEKGDIPEGYSVSREKKERFSLILESASTNQTSMYLCASSFHSGTTEETQYFGPGTRLLVL.

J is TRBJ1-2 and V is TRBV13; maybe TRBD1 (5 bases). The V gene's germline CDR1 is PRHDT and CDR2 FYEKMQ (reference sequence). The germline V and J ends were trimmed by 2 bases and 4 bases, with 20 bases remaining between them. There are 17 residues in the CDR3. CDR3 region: CASSLCEGSGLCYGYTF. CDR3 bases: TGTGCCAGCAGCTTATGTGAGGGGTCGGGGCTCTGCTATGGCTACACCTTC. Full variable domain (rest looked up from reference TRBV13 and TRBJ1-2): AAGVIQSPRHLIKEKRETATLKCYPIPRHDTVYWYQQGPGQDPQFLISFYEKMQSDKGSIPDRFSAQQFSDYHSELNMSSLELGDSALYFCASSLCEGSGLCYGYTFGSGTRLTVV.

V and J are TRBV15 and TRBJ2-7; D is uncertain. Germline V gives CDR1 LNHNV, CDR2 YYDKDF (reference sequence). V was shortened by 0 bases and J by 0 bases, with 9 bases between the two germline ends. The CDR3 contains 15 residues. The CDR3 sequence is CATSRDRAASYEQYF. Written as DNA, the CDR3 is TGTGCCACCAGCAGAGATCGGGCTGCCTCCTACGAGCAGTACTTC. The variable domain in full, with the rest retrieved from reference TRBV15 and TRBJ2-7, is DAMVIQNPRYQVTQFGKPVTLSCSQTLNHNVMYWYQQKSSQAPKLLFHYYDKDFNNEADTPDNFQSRRPNTSFCFLDIRSPGLGDTAMYLCATSRDRAASYEQYFGPGTRLTVT.

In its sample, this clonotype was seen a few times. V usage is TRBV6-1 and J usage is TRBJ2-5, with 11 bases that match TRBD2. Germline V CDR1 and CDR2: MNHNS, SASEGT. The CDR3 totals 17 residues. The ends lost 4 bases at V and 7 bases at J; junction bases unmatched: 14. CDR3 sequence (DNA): TGTGCCAGCAGTGTGACTAGCGGGGTGACTCGCGAAGGGACCCAGTACTTC. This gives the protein CASSVTSGVTREGTQYF.

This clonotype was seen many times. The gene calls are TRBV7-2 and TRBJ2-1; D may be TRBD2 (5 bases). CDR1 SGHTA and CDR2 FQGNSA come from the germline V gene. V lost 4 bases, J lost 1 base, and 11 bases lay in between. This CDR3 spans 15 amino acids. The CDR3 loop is CASSYSAVSYNEQFF. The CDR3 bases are TGTGCCAGCAGCTATAGCGCTGTGTCCTACAATGAGCAGTTCTTC.

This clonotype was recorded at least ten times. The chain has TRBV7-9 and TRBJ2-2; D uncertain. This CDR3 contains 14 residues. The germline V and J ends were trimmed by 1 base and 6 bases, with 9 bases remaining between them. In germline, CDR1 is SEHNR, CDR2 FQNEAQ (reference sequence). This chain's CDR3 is CASSLVAYPGELFF. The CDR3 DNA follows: TGTGCCAGCAGCTTAGTGGCCTATCCCGGGGAGCTGTTTTTT.

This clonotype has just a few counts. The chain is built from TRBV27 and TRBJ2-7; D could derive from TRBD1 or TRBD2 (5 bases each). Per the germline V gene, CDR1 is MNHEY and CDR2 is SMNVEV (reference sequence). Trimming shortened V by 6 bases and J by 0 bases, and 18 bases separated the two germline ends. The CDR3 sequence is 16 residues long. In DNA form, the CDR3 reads TGTGCCAGCAGCCCCTTGGGACCGAGGAGCTCCTACGAGCAGTACGTC. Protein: CASSPLGPRSSYEQYV.

CDR3 coding DNA: TGTGCCAGCAGCTTATTGGTCAGGAACACTGAAGCTTTCTTT. Residues: CASSLLVRNTEAFF. The V and J genes are TRBV13 and TRBJ1-1, with D unclear. Germline values: CDR1 PRHDT, CDR2 FYEKMQ (reference sequence). The V gene lost 2 bases and the J gene lost 1 base, with 8 bases spanning the gap. The CDR3 sequence is 14 residues long.

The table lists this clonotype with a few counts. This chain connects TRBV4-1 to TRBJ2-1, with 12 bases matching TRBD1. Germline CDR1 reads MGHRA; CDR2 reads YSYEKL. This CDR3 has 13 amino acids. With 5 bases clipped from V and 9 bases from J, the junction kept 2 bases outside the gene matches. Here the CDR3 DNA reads TGCGCCAGCAGCGCGGGACAGGGGGCTGAGCAGTTCTTC. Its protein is CASSAGQGAEQFF.

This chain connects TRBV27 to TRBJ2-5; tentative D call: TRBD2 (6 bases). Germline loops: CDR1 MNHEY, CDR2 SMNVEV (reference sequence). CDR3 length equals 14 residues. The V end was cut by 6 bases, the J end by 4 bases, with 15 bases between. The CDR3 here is CASSFGLYGETQYF. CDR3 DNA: TGTGCCAGCAGCTTCGGACTATATGGAGAGACCCAGTACTTC.

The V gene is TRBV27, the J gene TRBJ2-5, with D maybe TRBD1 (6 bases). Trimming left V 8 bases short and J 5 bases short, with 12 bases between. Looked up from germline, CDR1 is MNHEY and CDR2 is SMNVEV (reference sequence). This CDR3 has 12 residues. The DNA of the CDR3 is TGTGCCAGCTCCAGGGGTTCCGAGACCCAGTACTTC. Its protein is CASSRGSETQYF.

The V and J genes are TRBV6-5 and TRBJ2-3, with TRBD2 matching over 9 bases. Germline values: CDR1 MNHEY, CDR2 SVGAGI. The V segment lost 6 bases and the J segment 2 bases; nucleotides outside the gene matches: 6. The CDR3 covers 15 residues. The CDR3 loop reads CASRSRTSVTDTQYF. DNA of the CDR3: TGTGCCAGCAGGTCCAGGACTAGCGTCACAGATACGCAGTATTTT.

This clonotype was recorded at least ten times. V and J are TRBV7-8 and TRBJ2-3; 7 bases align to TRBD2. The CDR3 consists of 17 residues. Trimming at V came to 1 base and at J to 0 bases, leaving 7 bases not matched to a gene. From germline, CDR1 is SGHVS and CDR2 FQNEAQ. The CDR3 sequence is CASSLVAGRGSTDTQYF. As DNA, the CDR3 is TGTGCCAGCAGCTTAGTTGCAGGGAGGGGTAGCACAGATACGCAGTATTTT.

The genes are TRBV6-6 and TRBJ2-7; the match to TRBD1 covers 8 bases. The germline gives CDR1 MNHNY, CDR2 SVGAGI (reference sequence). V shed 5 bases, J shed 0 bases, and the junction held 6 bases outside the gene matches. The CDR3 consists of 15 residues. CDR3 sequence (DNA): TGTGCCAGCAGTGTCGACAGGGGAAGCTCCTACGAGCAGTACGTC. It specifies CASSVDRGSSYEQYV.

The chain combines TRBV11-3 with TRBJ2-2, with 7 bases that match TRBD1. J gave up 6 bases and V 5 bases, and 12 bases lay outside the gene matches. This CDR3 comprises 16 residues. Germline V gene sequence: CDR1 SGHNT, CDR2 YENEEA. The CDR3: CASSPRTGELAGELFF. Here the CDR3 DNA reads TGTGCCAGCAGCCCAAGGACAGGCGAGCTGGCCGGGGAGCTGTTTTTT. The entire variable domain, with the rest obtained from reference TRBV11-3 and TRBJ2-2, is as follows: EAGVVQSPRYKIIEKKQPVAFWCNPISGHNTLYWYLQNLGQGPELLIRYENEEAVDDSQLPKDRFSAERLKGVDSTLKIQPAELGDSAVYLCASSPRTGELAGELFFGEGSRLTVL.

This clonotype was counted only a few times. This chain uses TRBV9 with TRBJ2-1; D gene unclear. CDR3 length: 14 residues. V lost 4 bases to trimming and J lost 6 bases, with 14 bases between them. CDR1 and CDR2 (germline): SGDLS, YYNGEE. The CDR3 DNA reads TGTGCCAGCAGCTCGGCTACTGGAACCAATGAGCAGTTCTTC. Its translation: CASSSATGTNEQFF.

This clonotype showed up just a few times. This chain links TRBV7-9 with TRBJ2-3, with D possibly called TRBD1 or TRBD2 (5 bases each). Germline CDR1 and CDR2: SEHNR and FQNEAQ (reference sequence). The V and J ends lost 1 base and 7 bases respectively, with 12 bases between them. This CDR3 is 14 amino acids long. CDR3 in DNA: TGTGCCAGCAGCTTAGGGGACCCCGGGAATACGCAGTATTTT. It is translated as CASSLGDPGNTQYF.

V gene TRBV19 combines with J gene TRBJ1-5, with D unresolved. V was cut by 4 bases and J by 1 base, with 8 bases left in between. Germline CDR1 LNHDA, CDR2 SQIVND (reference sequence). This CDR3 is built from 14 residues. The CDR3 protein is CASSRGWSNQPQHF. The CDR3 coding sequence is TGTGCCAGTAGTAGAGGGTGGAGCAATCAGCCCCAGCATTTT.

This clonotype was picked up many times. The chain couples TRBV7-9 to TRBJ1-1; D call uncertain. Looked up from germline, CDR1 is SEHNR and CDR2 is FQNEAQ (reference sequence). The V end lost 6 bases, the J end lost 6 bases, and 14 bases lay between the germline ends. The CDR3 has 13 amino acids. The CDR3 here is CASRSRGPPEAFF. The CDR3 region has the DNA TGTGCCAGCAGGTCTCGAGGTCCGCCTGAAGCTTTCTTT.

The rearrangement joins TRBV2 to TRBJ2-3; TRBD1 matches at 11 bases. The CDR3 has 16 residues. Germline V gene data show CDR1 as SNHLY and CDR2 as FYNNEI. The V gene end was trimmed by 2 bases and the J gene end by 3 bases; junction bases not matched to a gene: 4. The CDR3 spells CASSEQGQGETDTQYF. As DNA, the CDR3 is TGTGCCAGCAGTGAACAGGGACAGGGGGAAACAGATACGCAGTATTTT.

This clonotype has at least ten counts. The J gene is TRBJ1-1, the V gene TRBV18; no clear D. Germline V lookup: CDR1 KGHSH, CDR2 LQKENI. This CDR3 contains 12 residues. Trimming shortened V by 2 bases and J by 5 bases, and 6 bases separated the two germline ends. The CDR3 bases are TGTGCCAGCTCACCATCCTCGACTGAAGCTTTCTTT. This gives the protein CASSPSSTEAFF.

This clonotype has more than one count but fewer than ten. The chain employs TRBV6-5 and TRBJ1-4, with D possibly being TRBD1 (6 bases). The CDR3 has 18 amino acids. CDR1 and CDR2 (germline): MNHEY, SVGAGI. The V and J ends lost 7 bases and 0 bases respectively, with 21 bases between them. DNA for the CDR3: TGTGCCAGCATTATCCCGGGACAATACTATGCAACTAATGAAAAACTGTTTTTT. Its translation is CASIIPGQYYATNEKLFF.